A selection of T cell receptor beta chains follows, all from one sample in a study of CD8+ T cells in alopecia areata. Measured with immunoSEQ multiplex PCR; TCRdb has only the in-frame clones, and not every one. The repertoire holds under 85,000 clones, more than 40% seen once, with about a sixth in the top ten. Sequenced here: CD8+ T cells sorted from blood, sampled at week 0. The source of these receptors is a human donor with alopecia areata. Each CDR3 is given with its conserved first and last residue. Fields, in order: V gene, CDR3 protein.

>TRBV7-8
CASSLVGSNTGELFF
>TRBV11-1
CASTLTGLAGDEQYF
>TRBV28
CASSLAGMETQYF
>TRBV27
CASSLSGGHEQYF
>TRBV29-1
CSVEGGGTSGSHEQYF
>TRBV29-1
CSVTPTGGVSYEQYF
>TRBV7-2
CASSLPREMYNEQFF
>TRBV7-9
CASSFTPREQFF
>TRBV29-1
CSVEGQKPYEQYF
>TRBV7-8
CASSLLDRAQETQYF
>TRBV5-1
CASSLVDGRDGYEQYF
>TRBV18
CASSLLDRDSTDTQYF
>TRBV4-2
CASSQGTEAFF
>TRBV14
CASSQGLVRKPEQYF
>TRBV19
CASSTWDRVNEQFF
>TRBV7-9
CASRSSTGDNYGYTF
>TRBV9
CASSVGYSSYEQYF
>TRBV7-2
CASSLPGTGYVGEAFF
>TRBV15
CATSEGQAGVYEQYF
>TRBV29-1
CSVDTDTQYF
>TRBV5-6
CASSSGHGAGVPDTQYF
>TRBV30
CAWWGRHGGPNEQFF
>TRBV4-1
CASSRGLAGFEQFF
>TRBV20-1
CSATPSGEQFF
>TRBV29-1
CSVESPAGGPEETQYF
>TRBV29-1
CSVELGEGYNEQFF